These 27 T cell receptor beta chains were all obtained from the same sample, sequenced in a study of T cell responses to AZD1222 COVID-19 vaccine. Assay used: immunoSEQ multiplex PCR; TCRdb lists only in-frame clones, some missing. The sample has over 130,000 clones; approximately 86% are singletons. This specimen consisted of peripheral blood, obtained on day 0 of AZD1222 vaccination. The receptors come from an adult in good health.

J is TRBJ1-3 and V is TRBV15; D is ambiguous. CDR3 length: 16 amino acids. Germline V gene sequence: CDR1 LNHNV, CDR2 YYDKDF (reference sequence). Trimming removed 0 bases at V and 0 bases at J, with 9 bases between. The CDR3 nucleotides are TGTGCCACCAGCAGAGATTTTACCAGCTCTGGAAACACCATATATTTT. Translating it yields CATSRDFTSSGNTIYF. The variable domain in full, completed from reference TRBV15 and TRBJ1-3, reads DAMVIQNPRYQVTQFGKPVTLSCSQTLNHNVMYWYQQKSSQAPKLLFHYYDKDFNNEADTPDNFQSRRPNTSFCFLDIRSPGLGDTAMYLCATSRDFTSSGNTIYFGEGSWLTVV.

The chain links TRBV14 to TRBJ2-5, with no clear D. V shed 2 bases and J shed 2 bases, with 12 bases lying between them. This CDR3 is built from 15 residues. Germline assignment: CDR1 SGHDN and CDR2 FVKESK. This CDR3 is CASSQQTEIQETQYF. The CDR3 region has the DNA TGTGCCAGCAGCCAACAAACGGAAATTCAAGAGACCCAGTACTTC.

The chain joins TRBV5-1 to TRBJ1-1, with 7 bases lining up with TRBD1. The V gene's germline CDR1 is SGHRS and CDR2 YFSETQ. There are 15 residues in the CDR3. V lost 4 bases, J lost 3 bases, and 9 bases stayed unmatched. The DNA of the CDR3 is TGCGCCAGCAGCCCACGACAGGGCCTCGACACTGAAGCTTTCTTT. Amino acids: CASSPRQGLDTEAFF.

V is TRBV27 and J is TRBJ2-2, with D unclear. V was clipped by 1 base and J by 7 bases, with 10 bases between them. CDR1 is MNHEY, CDR2 SMNVEV, per germline (reference sequence). This CDR3 is 14 amino acids long. The CDR3 region is CASSLLEHIGELFF. DNA for the CDR3: TGTGCCAGCAGTTTATTAGAACACATCGGGGAGCTGTTTTTT.

The V and J genes are TRBV9 and TRBJ2-1; D gene uncertain. Germline V gives CDR1 SGDLS, CDR2 YYNGEE. The V end lost 0 bases, the J end lost 4 bases, and 14 bases lay between the germline ends. The CDR3 spans 16 residues. The CDR3 DNA reads TGTGCCAGCAGCGTAGAGGGTTCCGCCGGGTACAATGAGCAGTTCTTC. Protein product: CASSVEGSAGYNEQFF.

The DNA for the CDR3 is TGTGCCAGCAGTAGCGGGAACAATGAGCAGTTCTTC. Translation: CASSSGNNEQFF. The genes are TRBV6-4 and TRBJ2-1; 7 bases line up with TRBD2. Losses at the gene ends were 5 bases for V and 5 bases for J; bases not matched to a gene: 0. CDR1 is MRHNA and CDR2 is SNTAGT in the germline V gene. The CDR3 loop spans 12 amino acids.

The J gene is TRBJ1-2, the V gene TRBV6-1; TRBD1 might be the D (5 bases). Deletions cut 3 bases from V and 7 bases from J, with 6 bases between. Germline-derived CDR1 and CDR2 are MNHNS and SASEGT. The CDR3 has 11 amino acids. CDR3 region: CASSDQGGYTF. CDR3 sequence (DNA): TGTGCCAGCAGTGACCAGGGTGGCTACACCTTC.

The chain joins TRBV30 to TRBJ2-6; D is uncertain. CDR1 is GTSNPN, CDR2 SVGIG, per germline (reference sequence). This CDR3 comprises 13 residues. The V gene lost 3 bases and the J gene lost 0 bases, with 3 bases spanning the gap. In DNA, the CDR3 is TGTGCCTGGAGAGACTCTGGGGCCAACGTCCTGACTTTC. Protein product: CAWRDSGANVLTF.

CDR3 nucleotides: TGTGCCAGCAGCGTAGAAGGGTTCAGTGAGCAGTTCTTC. Encoded protein: CASSVEGFSEQFF. The rearrangement links TRBV9 to TRBJ2-1; D is ambiguous. CDR1 is SGDLS and CDR2 is YYNGEE in the germline V gene. The CDR3 covers 13 residues. V shed 0 bases and J shed 9 bases, with 10 bases lying between them.

The genes are TRBV7-2 and TRBJ1-2; D unresolved. CDR1 is SGHTA and CDR2 is FQGNSA in the germline V gene. V dropped 1 base and J dropped 8 bases, with 14 bases sitting between them. This CDR3 contains 14 residues. CDR3 residues: CASSLGPATWGYTF. The CDR3 nucleotides are TGTGCCAGCAGCTTAGGGCCAGCCACATGGGGCTACACCTTC.

The chain is built from TRBV15 and TRBJ2-1, with unresolved D. The CDR3 runs 13 residues. Germline-derived CDR1 and CDR2 are LNHNV and YYDKDF (reference sequence). V dropped 8 bases and J dropped 0 bases, with 8 bases sitting between them. The CDR3 loop is CATRASSYNEQFF. DNA of the CDR3: TGTGCCACCCGGGCTAGCTCCTACAATGAGCAGTTCTTC.

The chain links TRBV7-2 to TRBJ1-2; TRBD1 matches at 9 bases. CDR3 size: 13 residues. Looked up from germline, CDR1 is SGHTA and CDR2 is FQGNSA. Trimming at V came to 5 bases and at J to 7 bases, leaving 5 bases not matched to a gene. The CDR3, as DNA: TGTGCCAGCAGCGCGGACAGGGGAGGTGGCTACACCTTC. This codes for CASSADRGGGYTF.

The chain links TRBV10-1 to TRBJ2-3; TRBD1 might be the D (5 bases). This CDR3 contains 14 residues. V lost 4 bases, J lost 3 bases, and 11 bases lay in between. The germline gives CDR1 WNHNN, CDR2 SYGVQD (reference sequence). CDR3 sequence: CASSAQGGTDTQYF. The CDR3 DNA follows: TGCGCCAGCAGTGCCCAGGGTGGGACAGATACGCAGTATTTT.

This sequence joins TRBV27 and TRBJ1-4; 7 positions match TRBD1. The CDR3 runs 12 residues. Germline-derived CDR1 and CDR2 are MNHEY and SMNVEV (reference sequence). V lost 5 bases, J lost 14 bases, and 8 bases stayed unmatched. CDR3 region: CASSTQGGKLFF. The CDR3 DNA is TGTGCCAGCAGTACCCAGGGGGGGAAGCTGTTTTTT.

Note on this clone: This same CDR3 is encoded by further DNA sequences in the sample. The V call is TRBV7-9, the J call TRBJ2-2; possibly TRBD1 for D (5 bases). Per germline, CDR1 SEHNR and CDR2 FQNEAQ (reference sequence). Trimming cost V 5 bases and J 6 bases, with 10 bases left between them. This CDR3 spans 13 amino acids. As DNA, the CDR3 is TGTGCCAGCAGCCCCCAAGGGGCCGGGGAGCTGTTTTTT. It encodes CASSPQGAGELFF.

The V gene is TRBV6-2 or TRBV6-3, the J gene TRBJ1-5, with unresolved D. The CDR3 covers 13 residues. V was shortened by 0 bases and J by 7 bases, with 7 bases between the two germline ends. In germline, CDR1 is MNHEY, CDR2 SVGEGT. Here the CDR3 reads CASSYSIIQPQHF. The CDR3 DNA follows: TGTGCCAGCAGTTACTCGATCATCCAGCCCCAGCATTTT.

This sequence joins TRBV7-2 and TRBJ2-1; D might be TRBD1 or TRBD2, each matching 5 bases. Per germline, CDR1 SGHTA and CDR2 FQGNSA. The CDR3 contains 16 residues. V was cut by 2 bases and J by 0 bases, with 11 bases left in between. The CDR3 coding sequence is TGTGCCAGCAGCTTATACGGGACGGGCTCCTACAATGAGCAGTTCTTC. Its translation: CASSLYGTGSYNEQFF.

The chain has TRBV30 and TRBJ1-2; TRBD1 matches 7 bases. With V trimmed by 6 bases and J by 7 bases, 8 bases remained unmatched. Germline CDR1 reads GTSNPN; CDR2 reads SVGIG (reference sequence). The CDR3 is 12 amino acids. DNA for the CDR3: TGTGCCTGCCCCGGGACAGAGGGTGGCTACACCTTC. Translated, it gives CACPGTEGGYTF.

The V gene is TRBV27, the J gene TRBJ2-1; D could derive from TRBD1 or TRBD2 (6 bases each). The CDR3 is made up of 19 amino acids. Germline V gene sequence: CDR1 MNHEY, CDR2 SMNVEV (reference sequence). V gave up 7 bases and J gave up 5 bases, with 30 bases separating them. The CDR3 DNA reads as TGTGCCAGCACCCCTGTTAGGCAGTCGGTCGGGGGCCGTGACAATGAGCAGTTCTTC. Protein product: CASTPVRQSVGGRDNEQFF.

The V and J genes are TRBV5-1 and TRBJ1-1; TRBD1 matches at 7 bases. The CDR3 has 14 residues. Germline lookup yields CDR1 SGHRS and CDR2 YFSETQ. The trim removed 4 bases at V and 4 bases at J, leaving 7 bases unmatched. The CDR3: CASSTRQGVTEAFF. CDR3 coding DNA: TGCGCCAGCAGCACCCGACAGGGTGTCACTGAAGCTTTCTTT.

The J gene is TRBJ2-5, the V gene TRBV28, with 7 bases that match TRBD1. The CDR3 runs to 13 residues. CDR1 is MDHEN, CDR2 SYDVKM, per germline. The V and J ends lost 4 bases and 4 bases, in that order; junction bases with no gene match: 3. The CDR3 loop is CASSSGGRETQYF. The DNA for the CDR3 is TGTGCCAGCAGTTCAGGGGGAAGAGAGACCCAGTACTTC.

CDR3 coding DNA: TGCGCCAGCAGCCTGGACAGGGGAAGTGAGGCTTTCTTT. This gives the protein CASSLDRGSEAFF. The chain couples TRBV5-1 to TRBJ1-1, with 9 bases lining up with TRBD1. The germline CDR1 and CDR2 sequences are SGHRS and YFSETQ. This CDR3 spans 13 amino acids. J lost 11 bases, V lost 4 bases, and 9 bases had no gene match.

The gene calls are TRBV19 and TRBJ1-5; weak D call: TRBD1 (5 bases). Germline CDR1 and CDR2: LNHDA and SQIVND (reference sequence). This CDR3 is 12 amino acids long. The ends were cut back, 9 bases at V and 7 bases at J, with 13 bases in the middle. The CDR3 nucleotides are TGTGCCAGCGGGGCCCAGGGCCAGCCCCAGCATTTT. Protein: CASGAQGQPQHF.

In DNA, the CDR3 is TGTGCCAGCAGCCCCTGGGACAGGGGGGGTTCACCCCTCCACTTT. Protein sequence: CASSPWDRGGSPLHF. The chain links TRBV5-5 to TRBJ1-6, with TRBD1 matching over 11 bases. Germline values: CDR1 SGHKS, CDR2 YYEKEE (reference sequence). V lost 4 bases, J lost 9 bases, and 6 bases stayed unmatched. The CDR3 totals 15 residues.

The chain couples TRBV7-9 to TRBJ1-5; D is ambiguous. CDR1 and CDR2 (germline): SEHNR, FQNEAQ (reference sequence). The CDR3 extends over 13 amino acids. Trimming pared 1 base from V and 4 bases from J, leaving 5 bases between. The CDR3 is CASSLEVNQPQHF. The CDR3 bases are TGTGCCAGCAGCTTAGAGGTAAATCAGCCCCAGCATTTT.

The J gene is TRBJ2-1, the V gene TRBV5-1; 14 bases are shared with TRBD2. The CDR3 extends over 15 amino acids. V dropped 4 bases and J dropped 6; count of bases not matched to a gene: 3. Germline CDR1 and CDR2: SGHRS and YFSETQ. The CDR3 protein is CASSPTSGRANEQFF. CDR3 coding DNA: TGCGCCAGCAGCCCGACTAGCGGGAGGGCCAATGAGCAGTTCTTC.

The V and J genes are TRBV6-6 and TRBJ2-3; TRBD2 aligns across 11 bases. Losses at the gene ends were 5 bases for V and 2 bases for J; bases not matched to a gene: 15. This CDR3 is 19 amino acids long. Per the germline V gene, CDR1 is MNHNY and CDR2 is SVGAGI (reference sequence). The CDR3 region is CASSPLAGGEGGHTDTQYF. The CDR3 nucleotides read TGTGCCAGCAGTCCTCTAGCGGGAGGTGAGGGGGGTCACACAGATACGCAGTATTTT.